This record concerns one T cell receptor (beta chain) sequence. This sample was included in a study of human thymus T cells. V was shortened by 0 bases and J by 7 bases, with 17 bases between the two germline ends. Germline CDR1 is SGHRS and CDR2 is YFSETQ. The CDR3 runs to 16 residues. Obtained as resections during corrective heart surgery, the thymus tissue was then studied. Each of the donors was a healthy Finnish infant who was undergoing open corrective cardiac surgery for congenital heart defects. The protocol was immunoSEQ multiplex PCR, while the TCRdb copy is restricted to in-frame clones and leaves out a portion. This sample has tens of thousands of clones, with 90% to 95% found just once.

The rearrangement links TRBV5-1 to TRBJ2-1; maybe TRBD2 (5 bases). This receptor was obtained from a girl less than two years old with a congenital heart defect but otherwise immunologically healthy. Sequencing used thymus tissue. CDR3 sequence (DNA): TGCGCCAGCAGCTTGGCCGGACTCTCTCAGGAGAATGAGCAGTTCTTC. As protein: CASSLAGLSQENEQFF.